These 27 T cell receptor beta chains originate from one sample sequenced in a study of cytomegalovirus exposure and HLA in healthy donors. PCR used 60 Vbeta primers and 13 Jbeta primers. Profiling relied on immunoSEQ multiplex PCR, and the TCRdb table lists in-frame clones only, not all of them. This sample contains over 100,000 clones. Sequences were obtained from PBMCs. The receptors originated from a young man in good health and CMV-seronegative.

The chain is built from TRBV27 and TRBJ2-2; 7 nucleotides align to TRBD1. The CDR3 has 15 residues. Germline V gives CDR1 MNHEY, CDR2 SMNVEV (reference sequence). V shed 4 bases, J shed 0 bases, and the junction held 2 bases outside the gene matches. For the CDR3, the DNA is TGTGCCAGCAGTTACAGGGGAGCGAACACCGGGGAGCTGTTTTTT. The encoded protein is CASSYRGANTGELFF.

This chain joins TRBV9 and TRBJ2-3; D remains ambiguous. CDR3 size: 15 residues. Germline V lookup: CDR1 SGDLS, CDR2 YYNGEE. V was shortened by 1 base and J by 3 bases, with 12 bases between the two germline ends. CDR3 amino acids: CASSVSGVWTDTQYF. The CDR3 bases are TGTGCCAGCAGCGTATCCGGAGTTTGGACAGATACGCAGTATTTT. Combining the CDR3 with reference TRBV9 and TRBJ2-3 gives the whole variable domain DSGVTQTPKHLITATGQRVTLRCSPRSGDLSVYWYQQSLDQGLQFLIQYYNGEERAKGNILERFSAQQFPDLHSELNLSSLELGDSALYFCASSVSGVWTDTQYFGPGTRLTVL.

This chain joins TRBV5-1 and TRBJ1-5; TRBD1 agrees at 9 bases. The ends lost 4 bases at V and 6 bases at J; junction bases unmatched: 8. The CDR3 is 15 residues long. Germline CDR1 SGHRS, CDR2 YFSETQ. CDR3 bases: TGCGCCAGCAGCGCGTCCGGGACAGGGCCTCAGCCCCAGCATTTT. Translated: CASSASGTGPQPQHF.

The rearrangement links TRBV28 to TRBJ2-7; 13 nucleotides match TRBD2. Germline V gene lookup returns CDR1 MDHEN and CDR2 SYDVKM. This CDR3 region has 18 residues. V was clipped by 2 bases and J by 7 bases; unmatched bases: 14. CDR3 nucleotides: TGTGCCAGCAGTTTACCTGGGCCGGGACTAGCGGGGATTCAGGAGCAGTACTTC. Protein product: CASSLPGPGLAGIQEQYF.

The rearrangement joins TRBV5-1 to TRBJ1-1, with D hard to call. The CDR3 totals 14 residues. The germline gives CDR1 SGHRS, CDR2 YFSETQ. Trimming shortened V by 6 bases and J by 3 bases, and 15 bases separated the two germline ends. CDR3 sequence reads: CASNLASVDTEAFF. In nucleotides, the CDR3 is TGCGCCAGCAATCTCGCGTCGGTCGACACTGAAGCTTTCTTT.

V gene TRBV4-2 combines with J gene TRBJ1-5; D unresolved. CDR1 and CDR2 from the germline V gene are LGHNA and YNFKEQ. V lost 0 bases and J 0 bases, leaving 9 bases between the germline ends. The CDR3 has 16 residues. In nucleotides, the CDR3 is TGTGCCAGCAGCCAAGATATGGGCATTAGCAATCAGCCCCAGCATTTT. Its translation is CASSQDMGISNQPQHF.

V and J are TRBV5-1 and TRBJ2-5; possibly TRBD1 for D (6 bases). The better agreement between TRBJ2-7 and the DNA end casts doubt on the J call. CDR1 SGHRS and CDR2 YFSETQ come from the germline V gene. The CDR3 consists of 15 residues. The CDR3 is CASSADRSYSYEQYF. Here the CDR3 DNA reads TGCGCCAGCAGCGCGGACAGAAGTTACTCCTACGAGCAGTACTTC.

The chain carries TRBV4-2 and TRBJ2-1; D might be TRBD2 (6 bases). The V gene's germline CDR1 is LGHNA and CDR2 YNFKEQ. The CDR3 has 16 amino acids. The germline V and J ends were trimmed by 1 base and 0 bases, with 10 bases remaining between them. As DNA, the CDR3 is TGTGCCAGCAGCCAAGTTCTAGCGAACTCCTACAATGAGCAGTTCTTC. It encodes CASSQVLANSYNEQFF.

This chain connects TRBV5-1 to TRBJ2-7, with D maybe TRBD1 (5 bases). Trimming shortened V by 4 bases and J by 0 bases, and 11 bases separated the two germline ends. From germline, CDR1 is SGHRS and CDR2 YFSETQ. The CDR3 is 14 amino acids. CDR3 sequence: CASSRWGSSYEQYF. CDR3 sequence (DNA): TGCGCCAGCAGCCGCTGGGGCAGCTCCTACGAGCAGTACTTC.

V usage is TRBV5-1 and J usage is TRBJ2-7; 9 bases map to TRBD1. The V segment lost 4 bases and the J segment 3 bases; nucleotides outside the gene matches: 5. Germline loops: CDR1 SGHRS, CDR2 YFSETQ. This CDR3 region has 14 residues. CDR3 sequence: CASSGTGGFYEQYF. CDR3 nucleotide sequence: TGCGCCAGCAGCGGTACAGGGGGCTTCTACGAGCAGTACTTC.

The V gene is TRBV28, the J gene TRBJ1-1, with a tentative D call TRBD1 (5 bases). This CDR3 spans 14 amino acids. V lost 2 bases and J 5 bases, leaving 12 bases between the germline ends. Germline CDR1 is MDHEN and CDR2 is SYDVKM. Written as DNA, the CDR3 is TGTGCCAGCAGTTTAGTCGGGGGGAAGACTGAAGCTTTCTTT. It yields the protein CASSLVGGKTEAFF.

The chain uses TRBV7-2 and TRBJ1-1; 8 nucleotides agree with TRBD1. In germline, CDR1 is SGHTA, CDR2 FQGNSA. The CDR3 is 13 residues long. With V trimmed by 5 bases and J by 11 bases, 10 bases remained unmatched. This chain's CDR3 is CASSADRGLEAFF. In nucleotides, the CDR3 is TGTGCCAGCAGCGCAGACAGGGGCCTCGAGGCTTTCTTT.

The rearrangement joins TRBV7-6 to TRBJ2-2; a weak D match, TRBD1 (7 bases). Per the germline V gene, CDR1 is SGHVS and CDR2 is FNYEAQ. V lost 6 bases to trimming and J lost 4 bases, with 15 bases between them. The CDR3 contains 15 residues. The CDR3 DNA is TGTGCCAGCAGTCAAGGGCAGGGGGGCACCGGGGAGCTGTTTTTT. Encoded protein: CASSQGQGGTGELFF.

As for this clone: This specimen includes other DNA sequences encoding the same CDR3. The rearrangement joins TRBV28 to TRBJ2-5; D not resolved. CDR1 is MDHEN, CDR2 SYDVKM, per germline. The CDR3 length is 14 residues. Trimming removed 3 bases at V and 3 bases at J, with 11 bases between. The CDR3 DNA reads TGTGCCAGCAGTTTCGGCGGAGATAAAGAGACCCAGTACTTC. Translated, it gives CASSFGGDKETQYF.

The rearrangement joins TRBV11-3 to TRBJ1-1; unclear D gene. Germline assignment: CDR1 SGHNT and CDR2 YENEEA. The CDR3 length is 12 residues. Trimming cost V 8 bases and J 4 bases, with 11 bases left between them. The CDR3 loop reads CASESGGTEAFF. As DNA, the CDR3 is TGTGCCAGCGAAAGTGGCGGCACTGAAGCTTTCTTT.

The chain links TRBV5-1 to TRBJ1-4, with a tentative D call TRBD1 (6 bases). V lost 3 bases and J lost 2, with 17 bases in between. CDR3 length: 17 residues. Germline V gives CDR1 SGHRS, CDR2 YFSETQ. This CDR3 is CASSSGTPPPTNEKLFF. The CDR3 DNA follows: TGCGCCAGCAGCTCTGGGACACCACCCCCGACTAATGAAAAACTGTTTTTT.

The rearrangement uses TRBV6-5 and TRBJ2-1, with 7 bases that match TRBD1. V gave up 7 bases and J gave up 16 bases; unmatched junction bases: 10. CDR3 length: 11 amino acids. CDR1 and CDR2 (germline): MNHEY, SVGAGI. CDR3: CASIDRDRRFF. CDR3 sequence (DNA): TGTGCCAGCATTGACCGGGACAGACGATTCTTC.

The chain couples TRBV25-1 to TRBJ2-1; D is ambiguous. This CDR3 contains 14 residues. Between the trimmed V and J ends, which lost 0 bases and 5 bases, there was a span of 8 bases. The germline gives CDR1 MGHDK, CDR2 SYGVNS. CDR3 residues: CASSEYYPDNEQFF. The CDR3 coding sequence is TGTGCCAGCAGTGAATATTACCCAGACAATGAGCAGTTCTTC.

For this clone: A read error may produce the germline difference seen at one junction end. The V and J genes are TRBV9 and TRBJ2-2; possibly TRBD2 for D (5 bases). The CDR3 has 15 amino acids. The germline V gene has CDR1 SGDLS and CDR2 YYNGEE. The CDR3 nucleotides read TGTGCCAGCAACGTAGCAGCGGCGAACACCGGGGAGCTGTTTTTT. Its translation: CASNVAAANTGELFF. The complete variable domain, with remaining parts taken from reference TRBV9 and TRBJ2-2, reads DSGVTQTPKHLITATGQRVTLRCSPRSGDLSVYWYQQSLDQGLQFLIQYYNGEERAKGNILERFSAQQFPDLHSELNLSSLELGDSALYFCASNVAAANTGELFFGEGSRLTVL.

The chain carries TRBV7-9 and TRBJ2-7; 9 bases line up with TRBD1. The germline gives CDR1 SEHNR, CDR2 FQNEAQ (reference sequence). This CDR3 contains 15 residues. After removal of 3 bases from V and 1 base from J, the junction contained 4 bases not matched to a gene. For the CDR3, the DNA is TGTGCCAGCAGCTTCGGGACAGGGTCTTCCTACGAGCAGTACTTC. It is translated as CASSFGTGSSYEQYF.

The chain is built from TRBV27 and TRBJ2-7; the D is unclear. CDR1 is MNHEY and CDR2 is SMNVEV in the germline V gene (reference sequence). The V end was cut by 4 bases, the J end by 1 base, with 11 bases between. The CDR3 totals 14 residues. The DNA for the CDR3 is TGTGCCAGCAGTTCCCTAATTACGTCCTACGAGCAGTACTTC. This translates into CASSSLITSYEQYF.

V and J are TRBV5-6 and TRBJ1-1; no clear D gene. V lost 3 bases and J 0 bases, leaving 6 bases between the germline ends. Germline V gene data show CDR1 as SGHDT and CDR2 as YYEEEE. The CDR3 consists of 13 residues. The CDR3 spells CASSSTVNTEAFF. The CDR3 nucleotides are TGTGCCAGCAGCTCCACAGTGAACACTGAAGCTTTCTTT.

The rearrangement links TRBV9 to TRBJ2-3; 7 positions agree with TRBD1. CDR1 and CDR2 from the germline V gene are SGDLS and YYNGEE. This CDR3 is built from 15 residues. J gave up 1 base and V 1 base, and 3 bases lay outside the gene matches. The CDR3 region is CASSVTGTGTDTQYF. Here the CDR3 DNA reads TGTGCCAGCAGCGTAACCGGGACAGGCACAGATACGCAGTATTTT.

V gene TRBV6-1 combines with J gene TRBJ2-1; D might be TRBD1 (7 bases). V was cut by 1 base and J by 4 bases, with 11 bases left in between. CDR3 size: 15 residues. CDR1 is MNHNS and CDR2 is SASEGT in the germline V gene. The CDR3 region is CASSEGGTEYNEQFF. The CDR3 bases are TGTGCCAGCAGTGAAGGCGGGACAGAGTACAATGAGCAGTTCTTC.

The CDR3 region has the DNA TGCAGCGGCCGAACCTGGGAGAATTTGAACACTGAAGCTTTCTTT. Translating it yields CSGRTWENLNTEAFF. The gene calls are TRBV29-1 and TRBJ1-1; no clear D. CDR1 and CDR2 from the germline V gene are SQVTM and ANQGSEA. This CDR3 has 15 amino acids. Trimming took 7 bases from V and 0 from J, leaving 18 bases between them.

The CDR3 loop is CASSQTGNTEAFF. The CDR3 coding sequence is TGTGCCAGCAGCCAGACAGGGAACACTGAAGCTTTCTTT. The chain is built from TRBV6-5 and TRBJ1-1; D may be TRBD1 (6 bases). Trimming shortened V by 6 bases and J by 1 base, and 9 bases separated the two germline ends. In germline, CDR1 is MNHEY, CDR2 SVGAGI. This CDR3 region has 13 residues.

The chain uses TRBV6-4 and TRBJ2-1; 7 nucleotides agree with TRBD1. Germline V gives CDR1 MRHNA, CDR2 SNTAGT. The CDR3 is 14 residues long. With V trimmed by 4 bases and J by 6 bases, 6 bases remained unmatched. The CDR3: CASSVRTGPNEQFF. CDR3 sequence (DNA): TGTGCCAGCAGTGTAAGGACAGGCCCCAATGAGCAGTTCTTC.